The rows below give T cell receptor beta chains drawn from one sample of a study of type 1 regulatory T cells. These receptors' antigens are unknown. TCRdb re-derived calls from the reads in MiXCR, one entry per CDR3 protein. The sample shows approximately 77,000 distinct CDR3 sequences, roughly 20% of them seen only once. Sequenced: cultured type 1 regulatory T (Tr1) cells, either the whole culture or a sorted fraction (not recorded which). These receptors were taken from a human donor in good health. The CDR3 runs from the conserved cysteine through the conserved F or W. Fields, in order: clone size, V gene, D gene, J gene, CDR3 protein, CDR3 DNA. D genes are given only for firm matches. Not every row has a clone size; where given, it reads once, few, many or a size class.

few	TRBV20-1	-	TRBJ2-5	CSASRFGNPETQYF	TGCAGTGCTAGTAGGTTTGGGAACCCAGAGACCCAGTACTTC
few	TRBV5-1	TRBD1	TRBJ2-1	CASSFGQENNEQFF	TGCGCCAGCAGCTTTGGACAGGAAAACAATGAGCAGTTCTTC
-	TRBV6-6	-	TRBJ2-1	CASSFEFPSSYNEQFF	TGTGCCAGCAGCTTCGAGTTCCCTAGCTCCTACAATGAGCAGTTCTTC
-	TRBV7-2	TRBD2	TRBJ2-1	CASSPWAGGANEQFF	TGTGCCAGCAGCCCCTGGGCGGGAGGGGCCAATGAGCAGTTCTTC
few	TRBV29-1	-	TRBJ1-1	CSVETLPNTEAFF	TGCAGCGTTGAAACCCTTCCGAACACTGAAGCTTTCTTT
few	TRBV20-1	TRBD1	TRBJ1-2	CSANPGQGDGYTF	TGCAGTGCGAACCCGGGACAGGGGGATGGCTACACCTTC
few	TRBV5-1	-	TRBJ2-1	CASSSLGSSYNEQFF	TGCGCCAGCAGCTCCTTAGGGAGCTCCTACAATGAGCAGTTCTTC
-	TRBV19	-	TRBJ2-1	CASSRPLPRSYNEQFF	TGTGCCAGTAGTAGACCCCTCCCGAGGTCCTACAATGAGCAGTTCTTC
few	TRBV7-6	-	TRBJ1-3	CASSFYSGNTIYF	TGTGCCAGCAGCTTCTATTCTGGAAACACCATATATTTT
many	TRBV12-3/TRBV12-4	-	TRBJ2-2	CASSPQGGNTGELFF	TGTGCCAGCAGTCCCCAGGGCGGGAACACCGGGGAGCTGTTTTTT
few	TRBV5-1	TRBD2	TRBJ2-3	CASSLVPGLASDTQYF	TGCGCCAGCAGCTTGGTTCCCGGACTAGCCTCAGATACGCAGTATTTT
-	TRBV5-4	-	TRBJ2-1	CASSVKGPPSQFF	TGTGCCAGCAGCGTTAAGGGGCCACCGTCCCAGTTCTTC
few	TRBV7-2	-	TRBJ1-2	CASSSRSYGYTF	TGTGCCAGCAGCAGCAGGTCTTATGGCTACACCTTC
few	TRBV29-1	-	TRBJ2-5	CSVAEVAVETQYF	TGCAGCGTCGCTGAGGTAGCAGTAGAGACCCAGTACTTC
many	TRBV29-1	-	TRBJ2-3	CSVGGRTDTQYF	TGCAGCGTTGGGGGCCGCACAGATACGCAGTATTTT
few	TRBV28	-	TRBJ2-4	CASSFYGVGRLAKNIQYF	TGTGCCAGCAGTTTTTACGGAGTGGGGCGACTAGCCAAAAACATTCAGTACTTC
few	TRBV7-2	-	TRBJ2-5	CASSIAGDPTQYF	TGTGCCAGCAGCATAGCAGGGGATCCGACCCAGTACTTC
many	TRBV5-1	-	TRBJ2-1	CASSGHPPYNEQFF	TGCGCCAGCAGTGGACACCCTCCCTACAATGAGCAGTTCTTC
many	TRBV29-1	TRBD2	TRBJ2-1	CSVAREGPWQFF	TGCAGCGTTGCGCGGGAGGGCCCTTGGCAGTTCTTC
-	TRBV3-1	-	TRBJ2-2	CASSPTFGTGELFF	TGTGCCAGCAGCCCCACCTTTGGTACCGGGGAGCTGTTTTTT
-	TRBV6-4	-	TRBJ1-5	CASNGGMAPQHF	TGTGCCAGCAACGGCGGTATGGCGCCCCAGCATTTT
-	TRBV7-9	-	TRBJ1-1	CASSPDIANTEAFF	TGTGCCAGCAGCCCCGACATCGCAAACACTGAAGCTTTCTTT
many	TRBV2	-	TRBJ1-6	CASSEAKGPYNSPLHF	TGTGCCAGCAGTGAGGCAAAGGGGCCTTATAATTCACCCCTCCACTTT
-	TRBV20-1	TRBD2	TRBJ2-7	CSARSSGSREQYF	TGCAGTGCTAGATCTAGCGGGAGTAGAGAGCAGTACTTC
-	TRBV20-1	TRBD2	TRBJ2-3	CSARQEGGPGHTQYF	TGCAGTGCTAGACAGGAGGGAGGGCCGGGGCATACGCAGTATTTT
-	TRBV7-9	-	TRBJ1-4	CASSRQTTNEKLFF	TGTGCCAGCAGCCGACAGACAACTAATGAAAAACTGTTTTTT
few	TRBV24-1	TRBD2	TRBJ2-2	CATSDPPQTSGYTGELFF	TGTGCCACCAGTGATCCTCCTCAGACTAGCGGATACACCGGGGAGCTGTTTTTT
-	TRBV5-1	-	TRBJ2-7	CASSLASGNAYEQYF	TGCGCCAGCAGCTTGGCCTCCGGGAACGCCTACGAGCAGTACTTC
many	TRBV10-3	TRBD1	TRBJ2-5	CAISWDRTQETQYF	TGTGCCATCAGTTGGGACAGGACCCAAGAGACCCAGTACTTC
few	TRBV5-1	TRBD2	TRBJ2-5	CASSSTPGRAPPRTQYF	TGCGCCAGCAGTTCTACCCCCGGGAGGGCCCCTCCCAGGACCCAGTACTTC
few	TRBV6-5	TRBD1	TRBJ2-1	CASSSQGSPNNEQFF	TGTGCCAGCAGTTCACAGGGGAGCCCTAACAATGAGCAGTTCTTC
-	TRBV29-1	TRBD1	TRBJ2-1	CSTSRQGDYNEQFF	TGCAGCACCTCGAGACAGGGGGACTACAATGAGCAGTTCTTC
many	TRBV4-2	-	TRBJ1-2	CASSLAGGQNYGYTF	TGTGCCAGCAGCCTCGCGGGAGGGCAGAACTATGGCTACACCTTC
few	TRBV20-1	-	TRBJ1-2	CSATRTDYGYTF	TGCAGTGCTACACGGACAGACTATGGCTACACCTTC
few	TRBV12-3/TRBV12-4	TRBD1	TRBJ1-5	CASRPGTVNQPQHF	TGTGCCAGCAGACCTGGGACAGTCAATCAGCCCCAGCATTTT